This T cell receptor beta chain was recorded in a study of shared clonotypes between healthy human individuals. Overall study context: Three plates each covered CD4 naive and memory; CD8 naive two, CD8 memory one.

Clones were read by immunoSEQ multiplex PCR, and TCRdb kept only the in-frame ones, dropping some. Altogether about 1.5 million clones are present, about 98% being singletons, with the ten largest covering approximately 0.44%. CDR3 length: 13 amino acids. Trimming cost V 6 bases and J 7 bases; bases outside gene matches: 5. Germline values: CDR1 WNHNN, CDR2 SYGVQD (reference sequence). CD45RA+ naive and CD45RA-negative memory subsets were separated from CD4+ cells. Sequenced: naive CD4+ T cells sorted from blood. Described subset: CD45RA+ positively selected. The sequence derives from a man younger than 40 in good health. The chain recombines TRBV10-1 with TRBJ2-2, with 7 nucleotides matching TRBD1. The CDR3 reads CASRSQGDGELFF. For the CDR3, the DNA is TGCGCCAGCAGGTCGCAGGGGGACGGGGAGCTGTTTTTT.